This is a list of T cell receptor beta chains from one sample in a study of T cell repertoires in cytomegalovirus infection. TCRdb re-derived calls from the reads in MiXCR, one entry per CDR3 protein. This table has hundreds of thousands of distinct CDR3 sequences, about a sixth appearing once. The sequenced material came from PBMCs. Receptors were obtained from a human donor in good health (CMV status not recorded). Some clones in this sample may be carry-over from other donors' samples. The CDR3 runs from the conserved cysteine through the conserved F or W. A D gene is named only where the DNA matches it firmly. A row's size may be missing; if present it is once, few, many or a size class.

j_call d_call v_call clone_size cdr3_nt cdr3_aa
TRBJ1-5 TRBD1 TRBV28 many TGTGCCAGCAGTTCCTCCGGGACAGGGGCCCAGCCCCAGCATTTT CASSSSGTGAQPQHF
TRBJ1-5 . TRBV28 many TGTGCCAGCAGTTTAAGCATCGGTATAGGGTCGGTGGATCAGCCCCAGCATTTT CASSLSIGIGSVDQPQHF
TRBJ2-2 . TRBV2 few TGTGCCAGCAGTGAAGTTGGACGGTCGAACACCGGGGAGCTGTTTTTT CASSEVGRSNTGELFF
TRBJ2-4 . TRBV7-3 . TGTGCCAGCAGCTTTTGGGAAAACATTCAGTACTTC CASSFWENIQYF
TRBJ1-1 . TRBV20-1 . TGCAGTGCTAGTCTTCCGACGGGGAACACTGAAGCTTTCTTT CSASLPTGNTEAFF
TRBJ2-7 TRBD1 TRBV27 many TGTGCCAGCAATCAACCCGGACAGGGGGCGAACGAGCAGTACTTC CASNQPGQGANEQYF
TRBJ1-1 . TRBV7-3 many TGTGCCAGCAGCCGGGGGGCGCGAGGCACTGAAGCTTTCTTT CASSRGARGTEAFF
TRBJ2-2 . TRBV7-9 . TGTGCCAGCAGCCCACCGCGGAGGGTGGACACCGGGGAGCTGTTTTTT CASSPPRRVDTGELFF
TRBJ2-6 . TRBV27 few TGTGCCAGCAGTTTATTGTGGCGAAGTGGGGCCAACGTCCTGACTTTC CASSLLWRSGANVLTF
TRBJ2-3 . TRBV3-1 . TGTGCCAGCAGCCTTAAGACGGGAGTGTCAGATACGCAGTATTTT CASSLKTGVSDTQYF
TRBJ2-7 . TRBV6-5 few TGTGCCAGCAGTTACGCGGGGGCCCCCTCTATGGAGCAGTACTTC CASSYAGAPSMEQYF
TRBJ1-6 . TRBV2 . TGTGCCAGCAGTGAGAGGGGTTCACCCCTCCACTTT CASSERGSPLHF
TRBJ1-6 . TRBV27 few TGTGCCAGCAGTAGCGGGCGGGTTCCGATTAATTCACCCCTCCACTTT CASSSGRVPINSPLHF
TRBJ1-6 TRBD1 TRBV20-1 . TGCAGTGCTAGACGGACAGGGGAAAGGTCACCCCTCCACTTT CSARRTGERSPLHF
TRBJ1-6 . TRBV10-3 many TGTGCCATCAGTGAGTCCGGGGCGCGAGGAGGATTGGCTTCACCCCTCCACTTT CAISESGARGGLASPLHF
TRBJ1-4 TRBD1 TRBV12-3/TRBV12-4 few TGTGCCAGCAGCTATCAGGGGGCCCGGAAACTGTTTTTT CASSYQGARKLFF
TRBJ1-3 . TRBV7-9 many TGTGCCAGCAGGGAGGGGAGCTCTGGAAACACCATATATTTT CASREGSSGNTIYF
TRBJ1-2 . TRBV25-1 . TGTGCCAGCAGTGATGGGGGAAGAGCTAACTATGGCTACACCTTC CASSDGGRANYGYTF
TRBJ1-6 . TRBV6-1 many TGTGCCAGCAGTACAGGGCGGGCGCCGCTGGATGAGGCTAATTCACCCCTCCACTTT CASSTGRAPLDEANSPLHF
TRBJ1-4 . TRBV6-2/TRBV6-3 . TGTGCCAGCAGTCTACGACCAGCGGCAACTAATGAAAAACTGTTTTTT CASSLRPAATNEKLFF
TRBJ1-1 TRBD1 TRBV7-9 many TGTGCCAGCAGCACGCCCGGGGACAGGGAAGCTTTCTTT CASSTPGDREAFF
TRBJ1-2 . TRBV5-4 . TGTGCCAGCAGCTTGTTTGCGGGACCCTATGGCTACACCTTC CASSLFAGPYGYTF
TRBJ1-1 TRBD1 TRBV6-5 . TGTGCCAGCAGTTACGTTACAGGGGTAGGAGAAGCTTTCTTT CASSYVTGVGEAFF
TRBJ1-4 . TRBV20-1 . TGCAGTGCGCGGGAGGCAACTAATGAAAAACTGTTTTTT CSAREATNEKLFF
TRBJ2-7 TRBD2 TRBV7-2 many TGTGCCAGCAGCTTAGGTCTAGCGGGGGTACCCTACGAGCAGTACTTC CASSLGLAGVPYEQYF